One and the same sample provided the 3 T cell receptor beta chains below, sequenced in a study of control samples from healthy donors and cancer patients. Repertoires were generated with immunoSEQ multiplex PCR, while TCRdb's copy carries only in-frame clones and drops some. The sample includes approximately 150,000 clones, 80% to 95% seen only once; the top ten take roughly 3.2%. The source material was blood. The source of these receptors is a man under 40 in good health.

This chain joins TRBV14 and TRBJ2-1; 7 nucleotides match TRBD2. Germline V gene data show CDR1 as SGHDN and CDR2 as FVKESK. The CDR3 runs 15 residues. V trimming: 0 bases; J trimming: 8 bases; junction bases outside the gene matches: 7. This CDR3 is CASSQDGAGVDEQFF. The CDR3 region has the DNA TGTGCCAGCAGCCAAGACGGCGCGGGGGTCGATGAGCAGTTCTTC. Supplemented by reference TRBV14 and TRBJ2-1, the full variable domain reads EAGVTQFPSHSVIEKGQTVTLRCDPISGHDNLYWYRRVMGKEIKFLLHFVKESKQDESGMPNNRFLAERTGGTYSTLKVQPAELEDSGVYFCASSQDGAGVDEQFFGPGTRLTVL.

This chain links TRBV7-2 with TRBJ2-1; D call uncertain. This CDR3 spans 15 amino acids. Per the germline V gene, CDR1 is SGHTA and CDR2 is FQGNSA. V was trimmed by 4 bases and J by 3 bases, leaving 13 bases between them. CDR3 sequence: CASSSRAPFYNEQFF. The CDR3 coding sequence is TGTGCCAGCAGCTCCCGCGCCCCATTCTACAATGAGCAGTTCTTC. Based on the CDR3 plus reference TRBV7-2 and TRBJ2-1, the full variable domain is GAGVSQSPSNKVTEKGKDVELRCDPISGHTALYWYRQSLGQGLEFLIYFQGNSAPDKSGLPSDRFSAERTGGSVSTLTIQRTQQEDSAVYLCASSSRAPFYNEQFFGPGTRLTVL.

V and J are TRBV28 and TRBJ1-3; D unclear. Germline V gene sequence: CDR1 MDHEN, CDR2 SYDVKM. V shed 0 bases and J shed 0 bases, with 12 bases lying between them. The length of the CDR3 is 17 residues. CDR3 residues: CASSLWGSGSSGNTIYF. CDR3 DNA: TGTGCCAGCAGTTTATGGGGGTCCGGCAGCTCTGGAAACACCATATATTTT.